This entry describes one T cell receptor beta chain. Its specificity is not known. CDR3 length: 14 amino acids. Germline CDR1 and CDR2: SNHLY and FYNNEI. Trimming took 3 bases from V and 1 from J, leaving 4 bases between them. Use of 60 Vbeta and 13 Jbeta primers characterized the PCR. Libraries were prepared by immunoSEQ multiplex PCR; TCRdb keeps only in-frame clonotypes and omits some of them. This table holds tens of thousands of clones, 82% found once. The sample belongs to a study of cytomegalovirus exposure and HLA in healthy donors. Study-wide points: The authors later found TCR association rates varying by HLA locus, with DRB1 most and HLA-C fewest. The study designated about 160 TCR beta chains cytomegalovirus-associated. A later analysis showed HLA-associated TCR beta chains outstripping equally common others in clonal expansion.

This chain links TRBV2 with TRBJ2-6, with no clear D. The clonotype originates from a man aged 50 to 60 in good health and CMV-seronegative. Input material: PBMCs. CDR3 DNA: TGTGCCAGCAGTGACGGTTCTGGGGCCAACGTCCTGACTTTC. This gives the protein CASSDGSGANVLTF.